Listed below are T cell receptor beta chains from one sample, sequenced in a study of blood T cell repertoires in COVID-19. The data were produced by immunoSEQ multiplex PCR, yet TCRdb's version contains in-frame clones alone and is incomplete. This table has 130,000 to 150,000 clones, 80% to 90% appearing once. The sequencing input was peripheral blood. These receptor sequences come from a woman in her fifties or sixties with acute or convalescent COVID-19. CDR3s include the opening cysteine and the closing phenylalanine or tryptophan. The D gene is left open where the match is weak. The size field is filled for only some rows; it gives once, few, many or a size class.

j_gene	d_gene	abundance	v_gene	len	CDR3nt	CDR3aa
TRBJ1-2	NA	NA	TRBV27	15	TGTGCCAGCAGTTCCTCCCGGACAGTCAAAGGCGGCTACACCTTC	CASSSSRTVKGGYTF
TRBJ2-2	TRBD2	NA	TRBV9	14	TGTGCCAGCAGCGCCGGGACTAGCACCGGGGAGCTGTTTTTT	CASSAGTSTGELFF
TRBJ1-1	NA	NA	TRBV6-6	14	TGTGCCGCCTCGGAGGCAGTCTGGAACACTGAAGCTTTCTTT	CAASEAVWNTEAFF
TRBJ2-7	TRBD2	NA	TRBV27	16	TGTGCCAGCAGCCCCGGGGGGAGGCTAGTGGGCTACGAGCAGTACTTC	CASSPGGRLVGYEQYF
TRBJ1-2	NA	NA	TRBV9	14	TGTGCCAGCAGCGTATCGGCGGGTAACTATGGCTACACCTTC	CASSVSAGNYGYTF
TRBJ1-4	TRBD1	NA	TRBV3-1/TRBV3-2	15	TGTGCCAGCAGCCAACAGGGACAGCTTAATGAAAAACTGTTTTTT	CASSQQGQLNEKLFF
TRBJ2-1	TRBD1	NA	TRBV9	13	TGTGCCAGCAGTGGGGACAGGGTCAATGAGCAGTTCTTC	CASSGDRVNEQFF
TRBJ2-3	NA	NA	TRBV21-1	20	TGTGCCAGCAGCAAAACAGAGGGGCTAGCGGGAGGGCCTCTTCTAAATACGCAGTATTTT	CASSKTEGLAGGPLLNTQYF
TRBJ1-2	NA	NA	TRBV4-1	15	TGCGCCAGCAGCCATACAATACAGGGAGACTATGGCTACACCTTC	CASSHTIQGDYGYTF
TRBJ1-3	NA	once	TRBV11-2	15	TGTGCCAGCAGCTTAGTACTGGGAGGTGGAAACACCATATATTTT	CASSLVLGGGNTIYF